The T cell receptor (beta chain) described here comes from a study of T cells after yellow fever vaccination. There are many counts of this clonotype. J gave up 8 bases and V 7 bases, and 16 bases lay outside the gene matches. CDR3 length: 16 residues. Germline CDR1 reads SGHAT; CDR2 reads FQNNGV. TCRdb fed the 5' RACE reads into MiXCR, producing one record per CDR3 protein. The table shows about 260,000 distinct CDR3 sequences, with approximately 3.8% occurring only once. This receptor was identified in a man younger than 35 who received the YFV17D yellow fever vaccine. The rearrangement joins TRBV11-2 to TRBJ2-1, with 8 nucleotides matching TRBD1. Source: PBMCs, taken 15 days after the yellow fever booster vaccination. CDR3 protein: CASTSWGQEPPDEQFF. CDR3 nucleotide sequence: TGTGCCAGCACCTCGTGGGGACAGGAGCCCCCCGATGAGCAGTTCTTC. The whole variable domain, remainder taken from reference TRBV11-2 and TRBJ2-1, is EAGVAQSPRYKIIEKRQSVAFWCNPISGHATLYWYQQILGQGPKLLIQFQNNGVVDDSQLPKDRFSAERLKGVDSTLKIQPAKLEDSAVYLCASTSWGQEPPDEQFFGPGTRLTVL.